The 6 T cell receptor beta chains reported below all come from one sample, sequenced in a study of CD4 and CD8 cells across lung adenocarcinoma regions. TCRdb itself ran the PCR reads through MiXCR, one entry per CDR3 protein. The data hold some 25,000 distinct CDR3 sequences, with over 45% observed a single time. The sample was CD8+ T cells from the center of a lung tumor. Source of these receptors: a male donor with lung adenocarcinoma. The CD4 and CD8 labels of this study may be unreliable.

The CDR3 sequence is CASSLMGREAFF. CDR3 DNA: TGTGCCAGCAGTTTAATGGGGAGGGAAGCTTTCTTT. The chain combines TRBV27 with TRBJ1-1; D gene unclear. Germline V lookup: CDR1 MNHEY, CDR2 SMNVEV (reference sequence). The CDR3 totals 12 residues. Trimming stripped 2 bases from V and 8 bases from J, with 9 bases between.

The chain couples TRBV5-1 to TRBJ2-1; D perhaps matches TRBD2 (6 bases). Between the trimmed V and J ends, which lost 0 bases and 0 bases, there was a span of 13 bases. Germline-derived CDR1 and CDR2 are SGHRS and YFSETQ. There are 17 residues in the CDR3. CDR3 sequence (DNA): TGCGCCAGCAGCTTGGCCGCGGGGTCGAGCTCCTACAATGAGCAGTTCTTC. The encoded protein is CASSLAAGSSSYNEQFF. Variable domain in full (rest from reference TRBV5-1 and TRBJ2-1): KAGVTQTPRYLIKTRGQQVTLSCSPISGHRSVSWYQQTPGQGLQFLFEYFSETQRNKGNFPGRFSGRQFSNSRSEMNVSTLELGDSALYLCASSLAAGSSSYNEQFFGPGTRLTVL.

This clonotype has ten or more counts. V and J are TRBV10-3 and TRBJ2-5, with D maybe TRBD1 (5 bases). Germline values: CDR1 ENHRY, CDR2 SYGVKD. The V gene lost 2 bases and the J gene lost 5 bases, with 15 bases spanning the gap. The length of the CDR3 is 15 residues. CDR3 sequence: CAISEGAASWETQYF. As DNA, the CDR3 is TGTGCCATCAGTGAGGGGGCCGCTAGTTGGGAGACCCAGTACTTC.

This clonotype showed up just a few times. The chain combines TRBV12-3 or TRBV12-4 with TRBJ2-5; 10 positions agree with TRBD1. J was trimmed by 11 bases and V by 3 bases; bases with no gene match: 6. The CDR3 contains 13 residues. This CDR3 is CASSLDRGWEQYF. CDR3 nucleotides: TGTGCCAGCAGTTTGGACAGGGGGTGGGAGCAGTACTTC.

To note about this clonotype: The junction departs from the called germline gene at one end, perhaps through a read error. The rearrangement joins TRBV27 to TRBJ2-3; 8 bases are shared with TRBD2. The CDR3 sequence is 16 residues long. The germline V gene has CDR1 MNHEY and CDR2 SMNVEV (reference sequence). CDR3 region: CASSLSAGGSTETQYF. The CDR3 region has the DNA TGTGCCAGCAGTTTATCGGCGGGAGGCTCCACAGAGACGCAGTATTTT.

This clonotype turned up a few times. The chain is built from TRBV12-3 or TRBV12-4 and TRBJ2-6; D perhaps matches TRBD1 (6 bases). Trimming pared 5 bases from V and 0 bases from J, leaving 11 bases between. The CDR3 covers 16 residues. The CDR3 spells CASSTDRSSGANVLTF. The CDR3 DNA follows: TGTGCCAGCAGTACGGACAGAAGCTCTGGGGCCAACGTCCTGACTTTC.